This T cell receptor beta chain was captured by sequencing in a study of early T cells in non-severe SARS-CoV-2 infection. Study-wide background: The study sequenced bulk RNA from unsorted whole blood, with chains unpaired. Points from the study as a whole: Reliance on VDJdb matching favored anti-spike CD8 responses; private and CD4 specificities were missed.

V gave up 6 bases and J gave up 0 bases, with 20 bases separating them. The germline CDR1 and CDR2 sequences are MNHNS and SASEGT. CDR3 length equals 17 residues. This clonotype was recorded a few times. The antigen is unknown. The protocol attached unique molecular identifiers to individual cDNA molecules. TCRdb recomputed calls from the 5' RACE reads with MiXCR, one row per CDR3 protein. Among around 49,000 distinct CDR3 sequences, over 3.5% were seen once, and the ten largest hold 5.5% to 6.5%. The chain uses TRBV6-1 and TRBJ1-2; unclear D gene. The sample was whole blood. The clonotype was recovered from an adult who was a healthcare worker with PCR-confirmed SARS-CoV-2 infection or an uninfected control (not recorded which). CDR3 protein: CASSVMFAVVSNYGYTF. DNA of the CDR3: TGTGCCAGCAGCGTTATGTTCGCAGTCGTCTCTAACTATGGCTACACCTTC.